Listed below are T cell receptor beta chains from one sample, sequenced in a study of identical twins. TCRdb reanalysed the 5' RACE reads using MiXCR and keeps one entry per CDR3 protein. The sample consists of roughly 770,000 distinct CDR3 sequences, 18% of them appearing once. These same data were also listed under a study on T cells expressing NK-cell markers.

The sample consisted of PBMCs. The receptors were gathered from a woman aged 18 to 35 in good health. Both conserved end residues are part of each CDR3. Each record gives: V gene, clone size, D gene, J gene, CDR3 protein, CDR3 DNA. The D gene is left open where the match is weak. Not all rows give a size; the values are once, few, many and, for expanded clones, a class.

TRBV5-1	-	TRBD1	TRBJ2-1	CASSLDRGLYNEQFF	TGCGCCAGCAGCTTGGACAGGGGTCTCTACAATGAGCAGTTCTTC
TRBV5-6	few	TRBD1	TRBJ1-4	CASSPRDRVSANEKLFF	TGTGCCAGCAGCCCGAGGGACAGGGTTTCGGCTAATGAAAAACTGTTTTTT
TRBV7-2	-	TRBD1	TRBJ1-5	CASSWTPGTGGREPQHF	TGTGCCAGCAGCTGGACTCCCGGGACAGGGGGCAGGGAGCCCCAGCATTTT
TRBV6-5	few	-	TRBJ2-7	CASSYSDRGYEQYF	TGTGCCAGCAGTTACTCGGACAGAGGCTACGAGCAGTACTTC
TRBV29-1	-	TRBD2	TRBJ2-7	CSVSTSGLPYEQYF	TGCAGCGTGTCCACTAGCGGGCTACCCTACGAGCAGTACTTC
TRBV12-3/TRBV12-4	-	TRBD2	TRBJ2-5	CASRGAGGQETQYF	TGTGCCAGCAGGGGAGCGGGGGGGCAGGAGACCCAGTACTTC
TRBV20-1	many	TRBD2	TRBJ2-6	CSASRGGPGLAGVSGANVLTF	TGCAGTGCTAGCAGGGGGGGTCCGGGACTAGCGGGTGTTAGTGGGGCCAACGTCCTGACTTTC
TRBV21-1	-	-	TRBJ1-4	CASSTAGNEKLFF	TGTGCCAGCAGCACGGCAGGGAATGAAAAACTGTTTTTT
TRBV10-3	-	-	TRBJ2-7	CASGEAYEQYF	TGTGCCTCTGGAGAAGCCTACGAGCAGTACTTC
TRBV5-1	-	-	TRBJ2-2	CASSLVVGQAGELFF	TGCGCCAGCAGCTTGGTGGTCGGGCAGGCCGGGGAGCTGTTTTTT
TRBV3-1	few	-	TRBJ2-1	CASSLLRAGAVGNEQFF	TGTGCCAGCAGCCTTCTCCGGGCAGGGGCGGTGGGCAATGAGCAGTTCTTC
TRBV9	few	-	TRBJ2-5	CASSVGLGEGGTQYF	TGTGCCAGCAGCGTAGGACTAGGGGAAGGGGGGACCCAGTACTTC
TRBV29-1	few	-	TRBJ2-3	CSVDLGEEYF	TGCAGCGTTGATCTGGGGGAGGAGTATTTT
TRBV20-1	few	TRBD2	TRBJ2-1	CSARGAEAGTYNEQFF	TGCAGTGCTAGAGGAGCTGAAGCGGGAACCTACAATGAGCAGTTCTTC
TRBV25-1	few	TRBD1	TRBJ1-5	CASSEPRGRGQPQHF	TGTGCCAGCAGTGAACCCAGGGGGCGCGGGCAGCCCCAGCATTTT
TRBV10-3	few	TRBD2	TRBJ2-7	CAISEAGLSYEQYF	TGTGCCATCAGTGAAGCGGGACTCTCCTACGAGCAGTACTTC
TRBV20-1	once	-	TRBJ2-7	CSALRTVPLFEQYF	TGCAGTGCCCTAAGGACAGTTCCCCTGTTCGAGCAGTACTTC
TRBV12-3/TRBV12-4	few	-	TRBJ2-7	CASSLSGRAFEQYF	TGTGCCAGCAGTTTATCCGGCAGGGCTTTCGAGCAGTACTTC
TRBV29-1	-	TRBD2	TRBJ2-5	CSVEPPGGGAGETQYF	TGCAGCGTTGAACCCCCCGGCGGGGGGGCCGGGGAGACCCAGTACTTC
TRBV6-5	few	TRBD1	TRBJ1-6	CASSYSRTGLNSPLHF	TGTGCCAGCAGTTACTCTCGGACAGGGCTCAATTCACCCCTCCACTTT
TRBV20-1	few	-	TRBJ2-5	CSAREGSSQETQYF	TGCAGTGCTAGAGAGGGCAGTTCGCAAGAGACCCAGTACTTC
TRBV20-1	few	-	TRBJ1-1	CSASFGLEAFF	TGCAGTGCTAGCTTCGGGCTGGAGGCTTTCTTT
TRBV27	-	-	TRBJ2-3	CASSYREGTDTQYF	TGTGCCAGCAGTTACAGGGAAGGGACAGATACGCAGTATTTT
TRBV20-1	-	TRBD2	TRBJ2-3	CSGKAGSSTDTQYF	TGCAGTGGTAAAGCGGGGTCTAGCACAGATACGCAGTATTTT
TRBV2	few	-	TRBJ2-5	CASSAMTGMETQYF	TGTGCCAGCAGTGCCATGACCGGGATGGAGACCCAGTACTTC
TRBV12-3/TRBV12-4	few	TRBD1	TRBJ1-1	CASRSSRGHGTEAFF	TGTGCCAGCAGATCATCCAGGGGGCATGGCACTGAAGCTTTCTTT
TRBV4-3	-	-	TRBJ1-1	CASSQGYLGGNTEAFF	TGCGCCAGCAGCCAAGGGTACCTTGGGGGGAACACTGAAGCTTTCTTT
TRBV11-2	few	-	TRBJ2-1	CASSPSYMSSYNEQFF	TGTGCCAGCAGCCCCAGCTACATGAGCTCCTACAATGAGCAGTTCTTC
TRBV4-3	many	-	TRBJ2-2	CASSQVSLGELFF	TGCGCCAGCAGCCAAGTATCCCTCGGGGAGCTGTTTTTT
TRBV2	-	TRBD2	TRBJ2-1	CASKEVGTSGGGEQFF	TGTGCCAGCAAAGAGGTTGGGACTAGCGGGGGAGGTGAGCAGTTCTTC
TRBV5-1	-	-	TRBJ2-7	CASSPRQDRVPYEQYF	TGCGCCAGCAGCCCCCGACAGGATCGGGTCCCCTACGAGCAGTACTTC
TRBV20-1	many	-	TRBJ1-1	CSASRAEAFF	TGCAGTGCTAGTAGGGCCGAAGCTTTCTTT
TRBV4-3	-	-	TRBJ2-7	CASSQVSGLGEQYF	TGCGCCAGCAGCCAAGTTTCAGGGTTAGGCGAGCAGTACTTC
TRBV2	few	TRBD1	TRBJ2-7	CASSERTGVYEQYF	TGTGCCAGCAGTGAACGTACAGGGGTCTACGAGCAGTACTTC
TRBV13	few	-	TRBJ2-5	CASSPKQGGQETQYF	TGTGCCAGCAGCCCTAAACAGGGGGGGCAAGAGACCCAGTACTTC
TRBV5-1	few	-	TRBJ2-6	CASSRHSPHEANVLTF	TGCGCCAGCAGCCGCCACTCGCCGCATGAGGCCAACGTCCTGACTTTC
TRBV7-2	-	-	TRBJ2-7	CASSSPDSPYEQYF	TGTGCCAGCAGCTCCCCCGACAGTCCCTACGAGCAGTACTTC
TRBV27	-	-	TRBJ2-1	CASSCWPSYNEQFF	TGTGCCAGCAGTTGTTGGCCCTCCTACAATGAGCAGTTCTTC
TRBV20-1	-	-	TRBJ2-1	CSGLGGRSSYNEQFF	TGCAGTGGTTTGGGAGGCAGGAGCTCCTACAATGAGCAGTTCTTC
TRBV11-2	-	TRBD1	TRBJ2-1	CASSPTTGPNEQFF	TGTGCCAGCAGCCCAACGACAGGGCCCAATGAGCAGTTCTTC
TRBV5-1	-	-	TRBJ2-1	CASSNGGSTYNEQFF	TGCGCCAGCAGCAACGGTGGCAGCACCTACAATGAGCAGTTCTTC
TRBV2	-	-	TRBJ2-5	CASAAVETQYF	TGTGCCAGCGCCGCAGTTGAGACCCAGTACTTC
TRBV7-2	few	-	TRBJ2-7	CASSPTRGTYEQYF	TGTGCCAGCAGCCCGACAAGGGGTACCTACGAGCAGTACTTC
TRBV15	few	-	TRBJ1-4	CATSRDLGFNEKLFF	TGTGCCACCAGCAGAGATCTGGGCTTTAATGAAAAACTGTTTTTT
TRBV25-1	-	TRBD2	TRBJ2-3	CASSRGDPQTDTQYF	TGTGCCAGCAGCCGGGGGGATCCTCAGACAGATACGCAGTATTTT
TRBV12-3/TRBV12-4	-	-	TRBJ2-3	CASSFGLPDTQYF	TGTGCCAGCAGTTTCGGCCTGCCAGATACGCAGTATTTT
TRBV24-1	-	TRBD1	TRBJ2-3	CAPPAPRNPGTVADTQYF	TGTGCCCCGCCGGCTCCTAGAAATCCCGGGACAGTAGCCGATACGCAGTATTTT
TRBV6-2/TRBV6-3	few	-	TRBJ2-3	CASRRGSSGENTQYF	TGTGCCAGCCGACGCGGATCCTCAGGGGAAAATACGCAGTATTTT
TRBV6-1	-	TRBD1	TRBJ2-1	CASSEYRGQSKFF	TGTGCCAGCAGTGAATATAGGGGACAGTCTAAGTTCTTC
TRBV4-3	-	-	TRBJ2-3	CASSQDARLTDTQYF	TGCGCCAGCAGCCAAGATGCAAGACTAACGGATACGCAGTATTTT
TRBV7-9	few	-	TRBJ1-5	CASSLEQGAQPQHF	TGTGCCAGCAGCTTAGAGCAGGGAGCTCAGCCCCAGCATTTT
TRBV4-3	few	TRBD2	TRBJ2-1	CASSQAASGRVQFF	TGCGCCAGCAGCCAAGCGGCTAGCGGGAGAGTACAGTTCTTC
TRBV30	few	TRBD1	TRBJ2-5	CAWGRQGAFHWAQYF	TGTGCCTGGGGCAGACAGGGGGCCTTTCATTGGGCCCAGTACTTC
TRBV5-1	-	-	TRBJ2-3	CASSFGDTDTDTQYF	TGCGCCAGCAGCTTCGGGGACACCGACACAGATACGCAGTATTTT
TRBV12-3/TRBV12-4	few	-	TRBJ1-1	CASSPLGGDTEAFF	TGTGCCAGCAGTCCACTGGGCGGCGACACTGAAGCTTTCTTT